The subject of this entry is one TCR beta chain. The data were taken from a study of blood T cell repertoires in COVID-19. The wider study: Italy, Spain and the United States were the sources of the convalescent and acute COVID-19 samples. Sources were T cells, B-cell-depleted T cells, or PBMCs; the material itself was cDNA or gDNA.

Under the authors' procedure: Using reference gene primer amplification, nucleated cell counts were estimated. Assay: immunoSEQ multiplex PCR; the TCRdb copy retains only in-frame clones and omits some. V, J and clone size reflect that table, while D and trimming were determined from the DNA. The table shows over 200,000 clones, with around nine tenths occurring only once. The ends were cut back, 5 bases at V and 1 base at J, with 8 bases in the middle. Germline CDR1 SEHNR, CDR2 FQNEAQ (reference sequence). The CDR3 is 13 residues long. The clonotype originates from a woman aged 60 to 75 with acute or convalescent COVID-19. V is TRBV7-9 and J is TRBJ1-1; D ambiguous. The sequencing input was peripheral blood. DNA for the CDR3: TGTGCCAGCAGCGGTACAGAGAACACTGAAGCTTTCTTT. It translates to CASSGTENTEAFF.